The clone carrying this TCR beta chain was seen a single time. Enrolled through a virtual design, the participants were between roughly 18 and 100 years of age and came from about two dozen US areas. The data were taken from a study of blood T cell repertoires in COVID-19. There are 16 residues in the CDR3. Germline V gene data show CDR1 as MNHEY and CDR2 as SVGAGI. Trimming removed 0 bases from V and 4 bases from J, with 14 bases in between. Measured with immunoSEQ multiplex PCR; TCRdb has only the in-frame clones, and not every one. In the table there are a few hundred thousand clones, roughly 84% of which are singletons.

This receptor was obtained from a woman in her twenties or thirties who had recovered from COVID-19. The J gene is TRBJ2-3, the V gene TRBV6-5, with D possibly TRBD2 on 6 matching bases. Sequenced material: PBMCs or T cells enriched from blood (not recorded which). The CDR3 DNA sequence: TGTGCCAGCAGTTACTCTTACGGGACTCTAGCAGATACGCAGTATTTT. Amino acids: CASSYSYGTLADTQYF.